These T cell receptor beta chains were read from a single sample in a study of blood T cell repertoires in COVID-19. Assay: immunoSEQ multiplex PCR; the TCRdb copy retains only in-frame clones and omits some. The profile shows tens of thousands of clones, 86% of them singletons. The sequenced sample consisted of peripheral blood. Source of these receptors: a human donor with active COVID-19. The donor label of this sample is uncertain. Each CDR3 is given with its conserved first and last residue. The D gene is left open where the match is weak. The size field is filled for only some rows; it gives once, few, many or a size class.

J	V	size	D	DNA	CDR3
TRBJ1-2	TRBV12-3/TRBV12-4	NA	NA	TGTGCCAGCACCTTGACACCTAACTATGGCTACACCTTC	CASTLTPNYGYTF
TRBJ2-7	TRBV2	NA	TRBD2	TGTGCCAGCAGTCCCTTGGCCTCCCAGAGAGGGAGGGGCTTC	CASSPLASQRGRGF
TRBJ2-5	TRBV9	few	TRBD2	TGTGCCAGCAGCCCGCGGGGGGCCCTTACCGTTAAAGAGACCCAGTACTTC	CASSPRGALTVKETQYF
TRBJ2-7	TRBV19	NA	TRBD1	TGTGCCAGTAGTAGGGACAGATACGAGCAGTACTTC	CASSRDRYEQYF
TRBJ1-6	TRBV2	NA	TRBD1	TGTGCCAGCAGTGCCCGGGACAGGTTATCACCCCTCCACTTT	CASSARDRLSPLHF
TRBJ2-7	TRBV11-3	once	TRBD2	TGTGCCAGCAGCCCAAGGGCTAGCGGGAGTGGTGAGCAGTACTTC	CASSPRASGSGEQYF
TRBJ1-5	TRBV6-2/TRBV6-3	NA	TRBD1	TGTGCCAGCAGTTACCGACAGGGCAATAGCAATCAGCCCCAGCATTTT	CASSYRQGNSNQPQHF
TRBJ1-5	TRBV5-1	NA	NA	TGCGCCAGCCGACGGGTTCGAGCGGTCCGTAGCAATCAGCCCCAGCATTTT	CASRRVRAVRSNQPQHF
TRBJ1-2	TRBV6-5	NA	TRBD1	TGTGCCAGCAGGTGGACAGGGGGCTCCTATGGCTACACCTTC	CASRWTGGSYGYTF
TRBJ2-7	TRBV9	NA	NA	TGTGCCAGCACCGAGGGCCCATACTTCAGCGCCGACTACGAGCAGTACTTC	CASTEGPYFSADYEQYF
TRBJ2-7	TRBV11-3	NA	NA	TGTGCCAGCAGCCCCCTGACCGGGTACGAGCAGTACTTC	CASSPLTGYEQYF
TRBJ1-2	TRBV6-5	NA	TRBD1	TGTGCCAGCAGCGAGGGGACAGGGAACTATGGCTACACCTTC	CASSEGTGNYGYTF